The clone carrying this T cell receptor (beta chain) was seen only a few times. This specimen belongs to a study of blood T cells in healthy people across ages. The second PCR ran about 6 to 12 cycles with a sample-barcoded 5' primer and J-beta primers. Using its own MiXCR run on the 5' RACE reads, TCRdb lists one record per CDR3 protein. Here the sample spans about 680,000 distinct CDR3 sequences, around 49% being singletons. The germline CDR1 and CDR2 sequences are MNHEY and SMNVEV (reference sequence). The V end lost 5 bases, the J end lost 3 bases, and 18 bases lay between the germline ends. CDR3 length equals 16 residues.

This clonotype was sampled from a woman in her fifties or sixties in good health. The source material was blood. The chain recombines TRBV27 with TRBJ2-3; the D gene is possibly TRBD2 (6 bases). CDR3 protein: CASSQGTSRGTDTQYF. In DNA, the CDR3 is TGTGCCAGCAGTCAAGGGACTTCCCGGGGAACAGATACGCAGTATTTT.